The 14 T cell receptor beta chains below all came from one sample that was sequenced in a study of CD8 T cells in ankylosing spondylitis. General study results and limits: Blood from ankylosing spondylitis patients appeared to carry a characteristic eight-variant TCR beta motif.

What these receptors recognize is not known. Via MiXCR, TCRdb re-called the 5' RACE reads, giving one row per CDR3 protein. The repertoire consists of some 100,000 distinct CDR3 sequences, with approximately 8.9% occurring once and the leading ten covering 30%. Source material: blood, either unsorted or a sorted T cell fraction (not recorded which). The receptors stem from a male donor with ankylosing spondylitis.

In this sample, this clonotype turned up a few times. The chain uses TRBV4-2 and TRBJ2-3; 8 positions match TRBD2. Trimming took 0 bases from V and 4 from J; bases not matched to a gene: 6. CDR1 and CDR2 from the germline V gene are LGHNA and YNFKEQ. The CDR3 has 16 residues. The DNA of the CDR3 is TGTGCCAGCAGCCAAGAAATCGGGAGGGGGTCAGATACGCAGTATTTT. Translated: CASSQEIGRGSDTQYF.

This clonotype occurred a few times. V gene TRBV3-1 combines with J gene TRBJ2-5; TRBD2 matches at 13 bases. The CDR3 is 13 residues long. Germline values: CDR1 LGHDT, CDR2 YNNKEL (reference sequence). Trimming cost V 4 bases and J 9 bases; bases outside gene matches: 2. CDR3 nucleotides: TGTGCCAGCAGCCCACTAGCGGGAGGGCCCCAGTACTTC. Amino acid sequence: CASSPLAGGPQYF.

Here the CDR3 reads CASKPSGRASGTDTQYF. The CDR3 coding sequence is TGCGCCAGCAAGCCTAGCGGGAGGGCCTCGGGCACAGATACGCAGTATTTT. The rearrangement uses TRBV5-1 and TRBJ2-3; 12 bases map to TRBD2. V shed 6 bases and J 1 base; nucleotides not matched to a gene: 9. Germline V gene sequence: CDR1 SGHRS, CDR2 YFSETQ. CDR3 size: 17 residues.

This clonotype was detected only a few times. The V and J genes are TRBV9 and TRBJ2-2; possible D gene TRBD1, 5 bases. The length of the CDR3 is 15 residues. V was cut by 0 bases and J by 0 bases, with 6 bases left in between. Germline assignment: CDR1 SGDLS and CDR2 YYNGEE. The CDR3 nucleotides read TGTGCCAGCAGCGTAGCCAGGGCGAACACCGGGGAGCTGTTTTTT. Its translation is CASSVARANTGELFF.

This clonotype showed up just a few times. This chain uses TRBV27 with TRBJ1-1; TRBD1 matches 7 bases. The CDR3 spans 15 residues. The J segment lost 3 bases and the V segment lost 5 bases, leaving 9 bases of the junction unmatched. The germline CDR1 and CDR2 sequences are MNHEY and SMNVEV (reference sequence). The CDR3 DNA reads as TGTGCCAGCAGTACGAACAGGGGTCCGTACACTGAAGCTTTCTTT. Amino acids: CASSTNRGPYTEAFF.

The chain couples TRBV30 to TRBJ1-2; no clear D. From germline, CDR1 is GTSNPN and CDR2 SVGIG (reference sequence). V lost 8 bases to trimming and J lost 0 bases, with 7 bases between them. This CDR3 is 11 amino acids long. The CDR3, as DNA: TGTGCCCTGACACCTAACTATGGCTACACCTTC. Amino acid sequence: CALTPNYGYTF.

The chain employs TRBV7-4 and TRBJ2-7; TRBD2 might be the D (5 bases). Per germline, CDR1 SGHVT and CDR2 SQSDAQ. CDR3 length: 13 residues. V lost 11 bases and J lost 0, with 14 bases in between. The CDR3 nucleotides read TGTGCCGGCCAACCCGGGATCTCCTACGAGCAGTACTTC. Its protein product is CAGQPGISYEQYF.

This clonotype was seen ten or more times. The rearrangement uses TRBV7-9 and TRBJ2-7; TRBD1 matches at 9 bases. V trimming: 1 base; J trimming: 1 base; junction bases outside the gene matches: 2. The V gene's germline CDR1 is SEHNR and CDR2 FQNEAQ (reference sequence). This CDR3 has 15 amino acids. The CDR3 here is CASSLETGGSYEQYV. The CDR3, as DNA: TGTGCCAGCAGCTTAGAGACAGGGGGTTCCTACGAGCAGTACGTC.

This clonotype was seen many times. For the CDR3, the DNA is TGTGCCAGCAGCTCGGGACTAGCGGGAGCCGAAAGCTCCTACGAGCAGTACTTC. Its protein product is CASSSGLAGAESSYEQYF. The chain uses TRBV7-6 and TRBJ2-7; 14 positions match TRBD2. Germline lookup yields CDR1 SGHVS and CDR2 FNYEAQ. After removal of 4 bases from V and 0 bases from J, the junction contained 8 bases not matched to a gene. This CDR3 is 18 amino acids long.

Within the sample, this clonotype is medium-sized. The rearrangement joins TRBV12-3 or TRBV12-4 to TRBJ2-2; TRBD2 is a possible D gene (5 bases). The CDR3 is 15 residues long. Trimming pared 6 bases from V and 3 bases from J, leaving 14 bases between. The CDR3 region is CASRELGRDTGELFF. Written as DNA, the CDR3 is TGTGCCAGCAGGGAACTAGGGCGGGACACCGGGGAGCTGTTTTTT.

This clonotype was seen many times. This chain connects TRBV25-1 to TRBJ2-3; D is unclear. From germline, CDR1 is MGHDK and CDR2 SYGVNS. CDR3 size: 12 residues. Trimming removed 1 base from V and 6 bases from J, with 5 bases in between. The DNA for the CDR3 is TGTGCCAGCAGTGAATTCCCGGATACGCAGTATTTT. Its translation: CASSEFPDTQYF.

The sample holds many counts of this clonotype. The chain uses TRBV19 and TRBJ1-5, with a weak D call TRBD1 (5 bases). V was trimmed by 6 bases and J by 6 bases, leaving 15 bases between them. The CDR3 runs to 14 residues. Germline V gives CDR1 LNHDA, CDR2 SQIVND (reference sequence). The CDR3 sequence: CASRDTEGGQPQHF. The CDR3 region has the DNA TGTGCCAGTAGGGACACCGAGGGAGGTCAGCCCCAGCATTTT. The variable domain in full, completed from reference TRBV19 and TRBJ1-5, reads DGGITQSPKYLFRKEGQNVTLSCEQNLNHDAMYWYRQDPGQGLRLIYYSQIVNDFQKGDIAEGYSVSREKKESFPLTVTSAQKNPTAFYLCASRDTEGGQPQHFGDGTRLSIL.

This clonotype was seen at least ten times. The chain links TRBV2 to TRBJ2-7, with D perhaps matching TRBD1 (6 bases). CDR1 is SNHLY, CDR2 FYNNEI, per germline. V lost 2 bases, J lost 3 bases, and 11 bases lay in between. The CDR3 length is 14 residues. The CDR3 reads CASSEIGQYYEQYV. In DNA, the CDR3 is TGTGCCAGCAGTGAAATCGGACAGTACTACGAGCAGTACGTC.

This clonotype has a count of ten or more. The gene calls are TRBV7-9 and TRBJ1-5; D unresolved. The CDR3 is made up of 12 amino acids. Trimming removed 6 bases from V and 1 base from J, with 4 bases in between. From germline, CDR1 is SEHNR and CDR2 FQNEAQ (reference sequence). CDR3 protein: CASSRSNQPQHF. The CDR3 DNA reads as TGTGCCAGCAGTCGGAGCAATCAGCCCCAGCATTTT.